This is a list of T cell receptor beta chains from one sample in a study of T cell responses to AZD1222 COVID-19 vaccine. The assay was immunoSEQ multiplex PCR, and TCRdb's table has in-frame clones only and misses some. The sample has 46,000 or so clones, about nine tenths seen once. This specimen consisted of peripheral blood, obtained 28 days after the second AZD1222 dose. Receptors were obtained from an adult who received the AZD1222 COVID-19 vaccine. Both conserved end residues are part of each CDR3. The order of the fields is clone size, D gene, J gene, V gene, CDR3 DNA, CDR3 protein. The D gene is left open where the match is weak. Rows may omit the clone size; those that give it use once, few, many or a size class.

>NA|NA|TRBJ2-5|TRBV5-1
TGCGCCAGCAGCTCGCTATCCGGGGGTTGGGAGACCCAGTACTTC
CASSSLSGGWETQYF
>NA|NA|TRBJ2-3|TRBV6-2/TRBV6-3
TGTGCCAGCAGTTTTAATCAGGATTTGGGAAGCACAGATACGCAGTATTTT
CASSFNQDLGSTDTQYF
>NA|NA|TRBJ1-2|TRBV4-3
TGCGCCAGCAGCCAAAACTTCAGGGGTGTCTATGGCTACACCTTC
CASSQNFRGVYGYTF
>few|NA|TRBJ1-2|TRBV2
TGTGCCAGCAGTGTTTACCCACTCTATGGCTACACCTTC
CASSVYPLYGYTF
>NA|NA|TRBJ2-1|TRBV7-8
TGTGCCAGCAGCTTGATCAGGGATTCCTACAATGAGCAGTTCTTC
CASSLIRDSYNEQFF
>once|TRBD2|TRBJ2-5|TRBV6-1
TGTGCCAGCAGTGAAGCGACTAGCGGGGTCCAAGAGACCCAGTACTTC
CASSEATSGVQETQYF
>NA|NA|TRBJ1-6|TRBV5-1
TGCGCCAGCAGCACCTCCGGGCAGACCAATTCACCCCTCCACTTT
CASSTSGQTNSPLHF
>NA|NA|TRBJ2-1|TRBV12-3/TRBV12-4
TGTGCCAGCAGTCGACCCCCAGGGTACGAGCAGTTCTTC
CASSRPPGYEQFF
>NA|NA|TRBJ2-2|TRBV7-2
TGTGCCAGCAGCTTAGAGGAGGGCACCGGGGAGCTGTTTTTT
CASSLEEGTGELFF
>NA|NA|TRBJ1-3|TRBV11-2
TGTGCCAGCAGCTCCATCACAGGGTTTAGCGGAAACACCATATATTTT
CASSSITGFSGNTIYF
>once|NA|TRBJ1-2|TRBV18
TGTGCCAGCTCACCTAGACAGTTGGTTTATGGCTACACCTTC
CASSPRQLVYGYTF
>NA|TRBD1|TRBJ1-6|TRBV7-8
TGTGCCAGCAGCTCAACCGGGACAGCGAATTCACCCCTCCACTTT
CASSSTGTANSPLHF
>NA|TRBD2|TRBJ2-3|TRBV10-3
TGTGCCATCAGTGAGCGAGGACTAGCGGGGGGGAGCACAGATACGCAGTATTTT
CAISERGLAGGSTDTQYF
>NA|NA|TRBJ1-4|TRBV5-5
TGTGCCAGCAGCTTTCGGGGGGAAAAACTGTTTTTT
CASSFRGEKLFF
>NA|TRBD1|TRBJ1-1|TRBV4-2
TGTGCCAGCAGTCGACCCCAGGGGGTCGCGGCTGAAGCTTTCTTT
CASSRPQGVAAEAFF
>NA|NA|TRBJ2-2|TRBV21-1
TGTGCCAGCACTTTAATGGACACCGGGGAGCTGTTTTTT
CASTLMDTGELFF
>NA|NA|TRBJ1-1|TRBV7-9
TGTGCCAGCAGCTTAGATCCGGTGAACACTGAAGCTTTCTTT
CASSLDPVNTEAFF
>once|TRBD1|TRBJ1-2|TRBV7-8
TGTGCCAGCAGCTCGACAGGGGGCAATAATGGCTACACCTTC
CASSSTGGNNGYTF
>once|NA|TRBJ1-2|TRBV29-1
TGCAGCGTTGAAGTTGGGGGAGTCGGCTACACCTTC
CSVEVGGVGYTF
>NA|NA|TRBJ1-4|TRBV12-3/TRBV12-4
TGTGCCAGCAGTACAACTAATGAAAAACTGTTTTTT
CASSTTNEKLFF